Below, 23 T cell receptor beta chains from the same sample are listed, as sequenced in a study of OX40 agonist ivuxolimab in advanced cancers. Clones were sequenced by immunoSEQ multiplex PCR, and TCRdb holds only the in-frame ones, with some missing. The table records around 34,000 clones, about 86% of them present only once. Sequenced here: CD4+ or CD8+ T cells sorted from blood, sampled in a trial of the OX40 agonist ivuxolimab. These receptors all come from an adult with an advanced solid tumor such as melanoma, head and neck, liver or kidney cancer.

The chain uses TRBV28 and TRBJ1-4; no definite D call. Trimming took 5 bases from V and 8 from J, leaving 9 bases between them. Germline V gene sequence: CDR1 MDHEN, CDR2 SYDVKM. The CDR3 sequence is 12 residues long. In DNA, the CDR3 is TGTGCCAGCAGTCCCCTAGTCGAAAAACTGTTTTTT. This sequence encodes CASSPLVEKLFF.

The rearrangement joins TRBV30 to TRBJ1-2, with D maybe TRBD1 (6 bases). CDR1 and CDR2 (germline): GTSNPN, SVGIG (reference sequence). V lost 1 base to trimming and J lost 2 bases, with 11 bases between them. The CDR3 is 14 residues long. In nucleotides, the CDR3 is TGTGCCTGGAGTGACAGGGTTGAAAACTATGGCTACACCTTC. Translation: CAWSDRVENYGYTF.

This clone was observed a single time. The genes are TRBV18 and TRBJ2-3; D uncertain. V lost 3 bases and J 0 bases, leaving 7 bases between the germline ends. The V gene's germline CDR1 is KGHSH and CDR2 LQKENI. This CDR3 contains 14 residues. The CDR3 DNA reads as TGTGCCAGCTCACCCCCCACTAGCACAGATACGCAGTATTTT. Amino acids: CASSPPTSTDTQYF.

The J gene is TRBJ1-5, the V gene TRBV9; no definite D call. V lost 0 bases and J lost 6, with 7 bases in between. The CDR3 is made up of 13 amino acids. Germline loops: CDR1 SGDLS, CDR2 YYNGEE. Here the CDR3 reads CASSVAGGQPQHF. The CDR3 DNA sequence: TGTGCCAGCAGCGTAGCGGGTGGTCAGCCCCAGCATTTT.

The gene calls are TRBV12-5 and TRBJ2-1; no definite D call. The CDR3 has 12 residues. Trimming left V 0 bases short and J 6 bases short, with 3 bases between. The germline V gene has CDR1 LGHNT and CDR2 FRNRAP. CDR3 residues: CASGLVGNEQFF. CDR3 bases: TGTGCTAGTGGTTTGGTCGGCAATGAGCAGTTCTTC.

This clone was recorded only once. The chain links TRBV5-6 to TRBJ2-3; 11 bases map to TRBD2. CDR3 length: 15 amino acids. Germline V gene lookup returns CDR1 SGHDT and CDR2 YYEEEE. J was trimmed by 1 base and V by 4 bases; bases with no gene match: 2. CDR3 DNA: TGTGCCAGCAGCAAGACTAGCGGGGGCACAGATACGCAGTATTTT. As protein: CASSKTSGGTDTQYF.

The chain has TRBV5-1 and TRBJ2-1; D unclear. The CDR3 consists of 15 residues. Germline values: CDR1 SGHRS, CDR2 YFSETQ. With 1 base removed from V and 0 bases from J, the gap between germline ends came to 8 bases. The CDR3 reads CASSLTRSSYNEQFF. The CDR3 DNA is TGCGCCAGCAGCTTGACTCGGAGCTCCTACAATGAGCAGTTCTTC.

This chain uses TRBV15 with TRBJ2-3; TRBD1 matches 9 bases. The J segment lost 4 bases and the V segment lost 5 bases, leaving 7 bases of the junction unmatched. CDR3 length equals 15 residues. Germline CDR1 is LNHNV and CDR2 is YYDKDF (reference sequence). The CDR3 region has the DNA TGTGCCACCAGCTTCCGGGACAGGGACGCAGATACGCAGTATTTT. Protein sequence: CATSFRDRDADTQYF.

The chain couples TRBV7-2 to TRBJ1-5; no firm D call. There are 16 residues in the CDR3. V dropped 5 bases and J dropped 1 base, with 15 bases sitting between them. Germline-derived CDR1 and CDR2 are SGHTA and FQGNSA. The chain's CDR3 is CASSPNEPPSNQPQHF. CDR3 nucleotide sequence: TGTGCCAGCAGCCCAAACGAGCCACCCAGCAATCAGCCCCAGCATTTT.

The V call is TRBV19, the J call TRBJ2-2; no reliable D call. The germline gives CDR1 LNHDA, CDR2 SQIVND (reference sequence). Trimming left V 1 base short and J 7 bases short, with 4 bases between. This CDR3 is built from 12 residues. DNA of the CDR3: TGTGCCAGTAGTATAGGAAGCGGGGAGCTGTTTTTT. Amino acid sequence: CASSIGSGELFF.

The V and J genes are TRBV9 and TRBJ1-3; unclear D gene. The CDR3 has 16 residues. V dropped 0 bases and J dropped 4 bases, with 14 bases sitting between them. Germline assignment: CDR1 SGDLS and CDR2 YYNGEE. CDR3: CASSVEDPARGNTIYF. The DNA of the CDR3 is TGTGCCAGCAGCGTAGAAGACCCAGCGCGAGGAAACACCATATATTTT.

V is TRBV6-6 and J is TRBJ2-5, with TRBD1 as a possible D gene (6 bases). Trimming stripped 4 bases from V and 5 bases from J, with 14 bases between. The CDR3 sequence is 14 residues long. Looked up from germline, CDR1 is MNHNY and CDR2 is SVGAGI (reference sequence). The CDR3 DNA follows: TGTGCCAGCAGTTCAGGGGTATTTCAGGAGACCCAGTACTTC. Translating it yields CASSSGVFQETQYF.

The V call is TRBV2, the J call TRBJ2-5; D gene unclear. This CDR3 region has 14 residues. Germline CDR1 reads SNHLY; CDR2 reads FYNNEI. V lost 2 bases and J 0 bases, leaving 7 bases between the germline ends. CDR3 region: CASSETEYQETQYF. Here the CDR3 DNA reads TGTGCCAGCAGTGAAACAGAATACCAAGAGACCCAGTACTTC.

This chain connects TRBV2 to TRBJ1-6; no firm D call. Germline V lookup: CDR1 SNHLY, CDR2 FYNNEI. The CDR3 totals 16 residues. Trimming took 1 base from V and 10 from J, leaving 17 bases between them. The CDR3 DNA is TGTGCCAGCAGTGAAGACAGTGCCTATTCCGGATCACCCCTCCACTTT. Its protein product is CASSEDSAYSGSPLHF. The full variable domain, in which reference TRBV2 and TRBJ1-6 provide the parts outside the CDR3, is EPEVTQTPSHQVTQMGQEVILRCVPISNHLYFYWYRQILGQKVEFLVSFYNNEISEKSEIFDDQFSVERPDGSNFTLKIRSTKLEDSAMYFCASSEDSAYSGSPLHFGNGTRLTVT.

The V gene is TRBV27, the J gene TRBJ2-7; 8 nucleotides agree with TRBD1. The CDR3 has 15 residues. The junction had 7 bases not matched to a gene; V was cut back by 4 bases and J by 2 bases. Germline assignment: CDR1 MNHEY and CDR2 SMNVEV (reference sequence). CDR3 DNA: TGTGCCAGCAGTTCTCCGGGACAGGCGGCCTACGAGCAGTACTTC. Translation: CASSSPGQAAYEQYF.

This chain uses TRBV10-3 with TRBJ2-7, with D maybe TRBD2 (5 bases). The V and J ends lost 4 bases and 5 bases respectively, with 15 bases between them. Germline CDR1 ENHRY, CDR2 SYGVKD. The CDR3 has 14 amino acids. DNA for the CDR3: TGTGCCATCAGTGCCGGGATCCCCGGGCACGAGCAGTACTTC. Translated: CAISAGIPGHEQYF.

The chain uses TRBV29-1 and TRBJ2-5; 15 bases align to TRBD2. The V gene end was trimmed by 5 bases and the J gene end by 5 bases; junction bases not matched to a gene: 3. The CDR3 is 14 amino acids. CDR1 is SQVTM and CDR2 is ANQGSEA in the germline V gene. Here the CDR3 reads CSVPGTSGRETQYF. CDR3 sequence (DNA): TGCAGCGTTCCTGGGACTAGCGGGAGGGAGACCCAGTACTTC.

The rearrangement links TRBV28 to TRBJ1-1; TRBD1 might be the D (5 bases). Germline V gene sequence: CDR1 MDHEN, CDR2 SYDVKM. The CDR3 contains 14 residues. The V gene lost 2 bases and the J gene lost 10 bases, with 17 bases spanning the gap. CDR3 in amino acids: CASSLRGFQPRAFF. As DNA, the CDR3 is TGTGCCAGCAGTTTAAGGGGATTCCAGCCCCGAGCTTTCTTT.

V is TRBV19 and J is TRBJ2-5; 12 bases line up with TRBD1. The CDR3 runs 15 residues. The germline V gene encodes CDR1 LNHDA and CDR2 SQIVND (reference sequence). J lost 6 bases, V lost 5 bases, and 7 bases had no gene match. The CDR3 nucleotides are TGTGCCAGTAGTCCAGGGACAGGGGGCGGAAAGACCCAGTACTTC. This encodes CASSPGTGGGKTQYF.

This clone has more than one count but fewer than ten. The chain links TRBV19 to TRBJ2-3, with TRBD1 identical over 7 bases. V shed 5 bases, J shed 2 bases, and the junction held 7 bases outside the gene matches. The CDR3 totals 15 residues. The germline V gene has CDR1 LNHDA and CDR2 SQIVND (reference sequence). CDR3 sequence reads: CASSFATGPTDTQYF. In DNA, the CDR3 is TGTGCCAGTAGTTTCGCGACAGGGCCCACAGATACGCAGTATTTT.

V is TRBV10-3 and J is TRBJ1-1, with 7 bases fitting TRBD1. The CDR3 has 14 amino acids. Germline values: CDR1 ENHRY, CDR2 SYGVKD. With 5 bases clipped from V and 6 bases from J, the junction kept 9 bases outside the gene matches. The CDR3, as DNA: TGTGCCATCAGTCGGACAGGCCCTGGGGCTGAAGCTTTCTTT. Protein: CAISRTGPGAEAFF.

This clone was observed once. This chain's CDR3 is CASSLGEQRSQYF. The CDR3 DNA sequence: TGTGCCAGCAGCTTAGGGGAACAGCGCTCGCAGTATTTT. The V call is TRBV7-6, the J call TRBJ2-3, with D hard to call. The germline V gene has CDR1 SGHVS and CDR2 FNYEAQ. Trimming removed 1 base at V and 10 bases at J, with 12 bases between. The CDR3 covers 13 residues. Together with reference TRBV7-6 and TRBJ2-3, the CDR3 gives the full variable domain: GAGVSQSPRYKVTKRGQDVALRCDPISGHVSLYWYRQALGQGPEFLTYFNYEAQQDKSGLPNDRFSAERPEGSISTLTIQRTEQRDSAMYRCASSLGEQRSQYFGPGTRLTVL.

The genes are TRBV6-5 and TRBJ2-7; D uncertain. From germline, CDR1 is MNHEY and CDR2 SVGAGI. V was trimmed by 6 bases and J by 4 bases, leaving 13 bases between them. This CDR3 is built from 13 residues. CDR3 nucleotides: TGTGCCAGCAGGGATAGTGGCGGTTACGAGCAGTACTTC. Protein product: CASRDSGGYEQYF.